The 13 T cell receptor beta chains below were found in one sample sequenced in a study of OX40 agonist ivuxolimab in advanced cancers. The table came from immunoSEQ multiplex PCR; TCRdb's copy has only in-frame clones and leaves some out. The profile shows tens of thousands of clones, over 90% of them singletons. This sample comprised CD4+ or CD8+ T cells sorted from blood, obtained in a trial of the OX40 agonist ivuxolimab. The origin of the receptors is an adult with an advanced solid tumor such as melanoma, head and neck, liver or kidney cancer.

The chain recombines TRBV19 with TRBJ2-5; D not resolved. The CDR3 covers 14 residues. Germline V CDR1 and CDR2: LNHDA, SQIVND (reference sequence). Trimming stripped 3 bases from V and 0 bases from J, with 8 bases between. For the CDR3, the DNA is TGTGCCAGTAGTATGGAGTCGTACCAAGAGACCCAGTACTTC. Translated: CASSMESYQETQYF.

V usage is TRBV6-6 and J usage is TRBJ1-1, with D perhaps matching TRBD1 (6 bases). CDR3 size: 16 residues. V was clipped by 3 bases and J by 1 base, with 15 bases between them. Per the germline V gene, CDR1 is MNHNY and CDR2 is SVGAGI (reference sequence). CDR3 DNA: TGTGCCAGCAGTTATTTTAGGGGGGGCCCGAACACTGAAGCTTTCTTT. Translation gives CASSYFRGGPNTEAFF.

The chain carries TRBV6-6 and TRBJ1-2; 9 bases fit TRBD1. The CDR3 covers 14 residues. Looked up from germline, CDR1 is MNHNY and CDR2 is SVGAGI (reference sequence). V trimming: 1 base; J trimming: 8 bases; junction bases outside the gene matches: 5. The DNA of the CDR3 is TGTGCCAGCAGTTACTTGGGACAGGGTCGGGGCTACACCTTC. It specifies CASSYLGQGRGYTF.

V usage is TRBV6-5 and J usage is TRBJ1-2; D remains unclear. Germline V gene data show CDR1 as MNHEY and CDR2 as SVGAGI. Trimming shortened V by 0 bases and J by 4 bases, and 12 bases separated the two germline ends. The CDR3 runs 15 residues. CDR3 residues: CASSYSGYVGYGYTF. The CDR3 DNA is TGTGCCAGCAGTTACTCCGGATACGTCGGCTATGGCTACACCTTC.

The chain carries TRBV27 and TRBJ2-1; TRBD1 aligns across 12 bases. The V segment lost 7 bases and the J segment 8 bases; nucleotides outside the gene matches: 18. This CDR3 region has 18 residues. Germline V lookup: CDR1 MNHEY, CDR2 SMNVEV (reference sequence). DNA for the CDR3: TGTGCCAGCACTCCGGGACAGGGGGCGCTTCCCGTCCGGGATGAGCAGTTCTTC. Translated, it gives CASTPGQGALPVRDEQFF.

The chain uses TRBV4-3 and TRBJ2-2; 8 bases agree with TRBD2. CDR1 and CDR2 (germline): LGHNA, YSLEER. V dropped 0 bases and J dropped 6; count of bases not matched to a gene: 6. This CDR3 is built from 16 residues. Here the CDR3 reads CASSQDLSGSPGELFF. CDR3 bases: TGCGCCAGCAGCCAAGATTTAAGCGGGAGCCCCGGGGAGCTGTTTTTT.

V gene TRBV4-3 combines with J gene TRBJ2-7; no definite D call. The CDR3 contains 13 residues. Trimming left V 4 bases short and J 4 bases short, with 11 bases between. Looked up from germline, CDR1 is LGHNA and CDR2 is YSLEER. CDR3 residues: CASSPPNEYEQYF. In DNA, the CDR3 is TGCGCCAGCAGCCCCCCGAATGAGTACGAGCAGTACTTC.

J is TRBJ2-2 and V is TRBV29-1; TRBD2 might be the D (5 bases). Germline V gene data show CDR1 as SQVTM and CDR2 as ANQGSEA. V was trimmed by 4 bases and J by 1 base, leaving 7 bases between them. The CDR3 contains 13 residues. CDR3 coding DNA: TGCAGCGTTGTTGAGGGGAACACCGGGGAGCTGTTTTTT. This gives the protein CSVVEGNTGELFF.

This sequence joins TRBV5-4 and TRBJ2-7, with TRBD1 matching 8 bases. This CDR3 has 14 amino acids. V shed 4 bases and J 3 bases; nucleotides not matched to a gene: 6. Looked up from germline, CDR1 is SGHNT and CDR2 is YYREEE (reference sequence). The CDR3: CASSTGTGVYEQYF. The CDR3 nucleotides are TGTGCCAGCAGCACCGGGACAGGAGTCTACGAGCAGTACTTC.

The V and J genes are TRBV4-3 and TRBJ1-5; perhaps TRBD1 as D (6 bases). The CDR3 runs 18 residues. The germline CDR1 and CDR2 sequences are LGHNA and YSLEER. V lost 0 bases to trimming and J lost 2 bases, with 17 bases between them. The CDR3 here is CASSQDPPGVQGNQPQHF. CDR3 bases: TGCGCCAGCAGCCAAGACCCTCCAGGGGTGCAGGGCAATCAGCCCCAGCATTTT.

The chain employs TRBV4-3 and TRBJ1-1; D possibly corresponds to TRBD1 (5 bases). Germline V CDR1 and CDR2: LGHNA, YSLEER. CDR3 length equals 13 residues. V gave up 0 bases and J gave up 7 bases, with 9 bases separating them. CDR3 sequence reads: CASSQDFRVEAFF. Written as DNA, the CDR3 is TGCGCCAGCAGCCAAGATTTCAGGGTTGAAGCTTTCTTT.

The chain recombines TRBV29-1 with TRBJ2-1; maybe TRBD2 (6 bases). Between the trimmed V and J ends, which lost 5 bases and 0 bases, there was a span of 11 bases. Germline-derived CDR1 and CDR2 are SQVTM and ANQGSEA. This CDR3 is built from 14 residues. CDR3 DNA sequence: TGCAGCGTTCGGATCGGGAGCTCCTACAATGAGCAGTTCTTC. Translated, it gives CSVRIGSSYNEQFF.

This rearrangement joins TRBV7-9 to TRBJ2-5, with 9 bases lining up with TRBD2. Germline V lookup: CDR1 SEHNR, CDR2 FQNEAQ (reference sequence). V gave up 5 bases and J gave up 3 bases; unmatched junction bases: 4. This CDR3 has 14 residues. Here the CDR3 reads CASSLGLAKETQYF. The CDR3 coding sequence is TGTGCCAGCAGCCTAGGACTAGCGAAAGAGACCCAGTACTTC.